The sequence of this T cell receptor beta chain was determined in a study of blood T cell repertoires in COVID-19. In the study's own analysis: The assay estimated nucleated cells by amplifying reference gene primers. Method: immunoSEQ multiplex PCR; TCRdb's copy keeps in-frame clones and lacks some. V, J and clone size are those of that table, while D and trimming were read from the DNA. Of some 230,000 clones listed, about four fifths were seen once; the top ten hold about 1.3%. Sequencing was performed on PBMCs or T cells enriched from blood (not recorded which). This clonotype was obtained from a woman between 40 and 55 years old with acute COVID-19.

For the CDR3, the DNA is TGTGCCAGCTCACCTGCAGTGACAGAGAATCAGCCCCAGCATTTT. It yields the protein CASSPAVTENQPQHF. This chain joins TRBV18 and TRBJ1-5; TRBD1 is a possible D gene (5 bases). The V gene lost 3 bases and the J gene lost 4 bases, with 13 bases spanning the gap. Germline V gene data show CDR1 as KGHSH and CDR2 as LQKENI. CDR3 size: 15 residues.